The table lists the clone carrying this TCR beta chain with a count of one. The repertoire was sequenced with immunoSEQ multiplex PCR; TCRdb's copy has only in-frame clones and lacks some. The table records about 410,000 clones, nearly 90% of them present only once. This specimen belongs to a study of blood T cell repertoires in COVID-19. This CDR3 comprises 13 residues. V shed 3 bases and J 3 bases; nucleotides not matched to a gene: 2. Germline CDR1 and CDR2: MNHEY and SMNVEV (reference sequence). The TCR comes from a woman in her twenties or thirties who had recovered from COVID-19. The chain recombines TRBV27 with TRBJ2-7, with 7 positions matching TRBD1. The sequenced sample was PBMCs or T cells enriched from blood (not recorded which). The CDR3 bases are TGTGCCAGCAGTTTCGGACAGGACTACGAGCAGTACTTC. Translation: CASSFGQDYEQYF.